Listed below are T cell receptor beta chains from one sample, sequenced in a study of shared clonotypes between healthy human individuals. TCRdb keeps only in-frame clones here, not all; method: immunoSEQ multiplex PCR. The data show roughly 2 million clones, with 90% to 95% seen just once and under 0.15% held by the top ten. Sequences were obtained from naive CD4+ T cells sorted from blood. These receptor sequences come from a man younger than 30 in good health. CDR3s include the opening cysteine and the closing phenylalanine or tryptophan. D genes are given only for firm matches. Only part of the rows carry a size: once, few, many, or a class if the clone is expanded.

. | TRBJ1-6 | TRBV7-9 | . | TGTGCCAGCAGCTTAGACGTATCACCCCTCCACTTT | CASSLDVSPLHF
TRBD1 | TRBJ1-2 | TRBV7-6 | once | TGTGCCAGCAGCCCCCAGGGGGGACAGTTTAACTATGGCTACACCTTC | CASSPQGGQFNYGYTF
. | TRBJ1-4 | TRBV10-3 | . | TGTGCCACTCAGGGCCTAAGTGGGGAAAAACTGTTTTTT | CATQGLSGEKLFF
. | TRBJ2-5 | TRBV15 | . | TGTGCCACCAGCACCCACTGGAAGGGGGGGATCCAAGAGACCCAGTACTTC | CATSTHWKGGIQETQYF
TRBD1 | TRBJ1-1 | TRBV5-1 | . | TGCGCCAGCAGCTTATACCCAGGGGGAACTGAAGCTTTCTTT | CASSLYPGGTEAFF
. | TRBJ2-7 | TRBV29-1 | . | TGCAGCGTTGGGGGAGGAGACAGCCTCTACGAGCAGTACTTC | CSVGGGDSLYEQYF
. | TRBJ1-1 | TRBV27 | . | TGTGCCAGCAGTTTACGGGGGAGTGAAGCTTTCTTT | CASSLRGSEAFF
TRBD2 | TRBJ2-5 | TRBV7-2 | . | TGTGCCAGCAGCCTCGGGACTAGCGGGAGCGGGCAAGAGACCCAGTACTTC | CASSLGTSGSGQETQYF
. | TRBJ2-5 | TRBV29-1 | . | TGCAGCGTTGAATCGGGAGAGACCCAGTACTTC | CSVESGETQYF
TRBD1 | TRBJ1-6 | TRBV27 | . | TGTGCCAGCAGTTTATCGGACAGGGTCGGTTCACCCCTCCACTTT | CASSLSDRVGSPLHF
. | TRBJ2-6 | TRBV5-6 | . | TGTGCCAGCAGCTTAATCGGTCTGGGCTCTGGGGCCAACGTCCTGACTTTC | CASSLIGLGSGANVLTF
. | TRBJ1-2 | TRBV19 | . | TGTGCCAGTAGTATTTTTGTAAAGGACTATGGCTACACCTTC | CASSIFVKDYGYTF
. | TRBJ2-3 | TRBV5-1 | . | TGCGCCAGCAGCTTGGAGCCGGGACTCACAGATACGCAGTATTTT | CASSLEPGLTDTQYF
. | TRBJ1-6 | TRBV28 | . | TGTGCCAGCAGTTTAGGAGGCGGGGGGGCAACCTTTAATTCACCCCTCCACTTT | CASSLGGGGATFNSPLHF
TRBD2 | TRBJ2-7 | TRBV7-9 | . | TGTGCCAGCAGCCCCCTAGCGGGAGTATTGAACGAGCAGTACTTC | CASSPLAGVLNEQYF
TRBD1 | TRBJ2-7 | TRBV12-5 | once | TGTGCTAGTGGTCCCCAGGGGGCGGCCCACGAGCAGTACTTC | CASGPQGAAHEQYF
. | TRBJ2-7 | TRBV6-1 | . | TGTGCCAGCAGTGAAGGTTGGAGGGGACTTAGGATTTACGAGCAGTACTTC | CASSEGWRGLRIYEQYF
. | TRBJ2-2 | TRBV9 | . | TGTGCCAGCAGCGTGAGTTGGACCGGGGAGCTGTTTTTT | CASSVSWTGELFF
TRBD1 | TRBJ1-2 | TRBV6-5 | once | TGTGCCAGCAGGCCTACAGGGGGGATATATGGCTACACCTTC | CASRPTGGIYGYTF
TRBD1 | TRBJ1-4 | TRBV28 | . | TGTGCCAGCAGTGTGACAGGGGGCACTAATGAAAAACTGTTTTTT | CASSVTGGTNEKLFF
. | TRBJ1-3 | TRBV9 | . | TGTGCCAGCAATCCCCAAGCGGGACCTGGAAACACCATATATTTT | CASNPQAGPGNTIYF
TRBD1 | TRBJ1-4 | TRBV5-4 | . | TGTGCCAGCAGTATTACCGGGACAGATGAAAAACTGTTTTTT | CASSITGTDEKLFF
. | TRBJ2-2 | TRBV6-6 | . | TGTGCCAGCAGTTACGGCGCAGGTCGAACCGGGGAGCTGTTTTTT | CASSYGAGRTGELFF
. | TRBJ2-3 | TRBV28 | . | TGTGCCAGCAGGATGGCAGGGAGCACAGATACGCAGTATTTT | CASRMAGSTDTQYF
TRBD1 | TRBJ2-3 | TRBV6-1 | . | TGTGCCAGCAGCGGACAGGGGTCTTACACAGATACGCAGTATTTT | CASSGQGSYTDTQYF
. | TRBJ1-1 | TRBV7-8 | . | TGTGCCAGCAGCTTTTCACGCGACACTGAAGCTTTCTTT | CASSFSRDTEAFF
. | TRBJ2-7 | TRBV2 | . | TGTGCCAGCAGTGGGGGTTACGAGCAGTACTTC | CASSGGYEQYF
. | TRBJ2-7 | TRBV5-6 | . | TGTGCCAGCAGCTACTTAACCGGGTCCTCTTCCGAGCAGTACTTC | CASSYLTGSSSEQYF
. | TRBJ1-3 | TRBV7-2 | . | TGTGCCAGCAGCCAGTCTGGGTTCTCTGGAAACACCATATATTTT | CASSQSGFSGNTIYF
. | TRBJ2-3 | TRBV27 | . | TGTGCCAGCAGTTTGGGACGGTCGTCTAGCACAGATACGCAGTATTTT | CASSLGRSSSTDTQYF
TRBD2 | TRBJ2-7 | TRBV2 | . | TGTGCCAGCAGAGCCCTAGCGGGCTCCCCAGACGAGCAGTACTTC | CASRALAGSPDEQYF